Listed here are 16 T cell receptor beta chains from one sample, sequenced in a study of OX40 agonist ivuxolimab in advanced cancers. Library preparation employed the immunoSEQ multiplex PCR assay. What TCRdb holds here is the immuneACCESS table cut down to in-frame rearrangements. Part of the clones is not present; checked against another copy, under half of the missing clones reflect an unresolved V gene, and the others are unexplained. This sample comprises tens of thousands of clones, roughly 86% of them detected only once. The ten largest clones capture around 3.4% of the sample. The sequencing here drew on CD4+ or CD8+ T cells sorted from blood, taken in a trial of the OX40 agonist ivuxolimab. The receptor source for this set is an adult with an advanced solid tumor such as melanoma, head and neck, liver or kidney cancer.

The rearrangement joins TRBV18 to TRBJ2-5; 12 bases line up with TRBD2. The J segment lost 5 bases and the V segment lost 4 bases, leaving 5 bases of the junction unmatched. This CDR3 is built from 15 residues. Looked up from germline, CDR1 is KGHSH and CDR2 is LQKENI. The CDR3, as DNA: TGTGCCAGCTCACTCCGACTAGCGGGAGTGGAGACCCAGTACTTC. Translating it yields CASSLRLAGVETQYF.

The chain joins TRBV2 to TRBJ2-2, with D possibly TRBD2 on 6 matching bases. V lost 6 bases to trimming and J lost 7 bases, with 15 bases between them. This CDR3 comprises 14 residues. CDR1 and CDR2 (germline): SNHLY, FYNNEI. CDR3 nucleotide sequence: TGTGCCAGCAGCGCGGGACCGATTTTCGGGGAGCTGTTTTTT. Amino acids: CASSAGPIFGELFF.

The chain recombines TRBV6-5 with TRBJ1-6, with TRBD1 matching over 11 bases. Trimming took 6 bases from V and 12 from J; bases not matched to a gene: 10. This CDR3 spans 15 amino acids. Germline V gene data show CDR1 as MNHEY and CDR2 as SVGAGI. CDR3 protein: CASRPGTGGLVPLHF. In DNA form, the CDR3 reads TGTGCCAGCAGGCCCGGGACAGGGGGACTGGTACCCCTCCACTTT.

This chain joins TRBV4-1 and TRBJ2-6; the D gene could be TRBD1 or TRBD2 (5 bases each). Trimming pared 3 bases from V and 0 bases from J, leaving 21 bases between. The length of the CDR3 is 20 residues. The V gene's germline CDR1 is MGHRA and CDR2 YSYEKL. This CDR3 is CASSHARDPQRNSGANVLTF. CDR3 sequence (DNA): TGCGCCAGCAGCCATGCCCGGGACCCCCAACGAAACTCTGGGGCCAACGTCCTGACTTTC.

This rearrangement joins TRBV2 to TRBJ2-1, with D tentatively TRBD2 (6 bases). There are 13 residues in the CDR3. Germline V gives CDR1 SNHLY, CDR2 FYNNEI. Trimming shortened V by 7 bases and J by 3 bases, and 10 bases separated the two germline ends. Here the CDR3 reads CASMRDHYNEQFF. Here the CDR3 DNA reads TGTGCCAGCATGCGGGACCACTACAATGAGCAGTTCTTC.

The table lists this clone with a few counts. The chain combines TRBV7-8 with TRBJ1-4; D remains unclear. Looked up from germline, CDR1 is SGHVS and CDR2 is FQNEAQ. The V end lost 7 bases, the J end lost 8 bases, and 17 bases lay between the germline ends. The CDR3 spans 14 residues. In nucleotides, the CDR3 is TGTGCCAGCAACAAGGACGCCTATGGAGAAAAACTGTTTTTT. Its protein product is CASNKDAYGEKLFF.

The rearrangement uses TRBV6-5 and TRBJ2-3; D possibly corresponds to TRBD2 (6 bases). The CDR3 spans 14 residues. With 8 bases removed from V and 4 bases from J, the gap between germline ends came to 16 bases. From germline, CDR1 is MNHEY and CDR2 SVGAGI. The CDR3, as DNA: TGTGCCAGCCGATTCTTGGGGACTTCAGATACGCAGTATTTT. It yields the protein CASRFLGTSDTQYF.

This chain connects TRBV19 to TRBJ1-5, with TRBD1 as a possible D gene (5 bases). Trimming cost V 1 base and J 0 bases, with 7 bases left between them. From germline, CDR1 is LNHDA and CDR2 SQIVND (reference sequence). The CDR3 consists of 15 residues. The CDR3 is CASSIAQVSNQPQHF. For the CDR3, the DNA is TGTGCCAGTAGTATAGCACAGGTTAGCAATCAGCCCCAGCATTTT.

V usage is TRBV19 and J usage is TRBJ2-1; 8 bases fit TRBD2. Germline CDR1 LNHDA, CDR2 SQIVND (reference sequence). This CDR3 has 15 amino acids. J lost 2 bases, V lost 6 bases, and 6 bases had no gene match. The CDR3 sequence: CASSPLLAAYNEQFF. CDR3 bases: TGTGCCAGTAGCCCGTTACTAGCGGCCTACAATGAGCAGTTCTTC.

The chain has TRBV10-3 and TRBJ2-3, with 11 bases identical to TRBD2. The CDR3 has 16 residues. After removal of 3 bases from V and 7 bases from J, the junction contained 9 bases not matched to a gene. Germline loops: CDR1 ENHRY, CDR2 SYGVKD. The CDR3 DNA sequence: TGTGCCATCAGTGATCATTTAGCGGGAGGGCCGAATACGCAGTATTTT. It codes for CAISDHLAGGPNTQYF.

The chain uses TRBV7-8 and TRBJ2-7; TRBD1 matches at 9 bases. Trimming took 5 bases from V and 0 from J; bases not matched to a gene: 17. This CDR3 region has 19 residues. Germline values: CDR1 SGHVS, CDR2 FQNEAQ. The CDR3 region is CASSPHQWDRDRSSYEQYF. The CDR3 region has the DNA TGTGCCAGCAGCCCGCACCAGTGGGACAGGGATCGGAGCTCCTACGAGCAGTACTTC.

The chain recombines TRBV7-8 with TRBJ1-1; TRBD1 matches 7 bases. Germline values: CDR1 SGHVS, CDR2 FQNEAQ. The ends lost 5 bases at V and 5 bases at J; junction bases unmatched: 5. The CDR3 extends over 13 amino acids. The DNA of the CDR3 is TGTGCCAGCAGCCTGACAGGGAATACTGAAGCTTTCTTT. Translation gives CASSLTGNTEAFF. Drawing the rest from reference TRBV7-8 and TRBJ1-1, the complete variable domain is GAGVSQSPRYKVAKRGQDVALRCDPISGHVSLFWYQQALGQGPEFLTYFQNEAQLDKSGLPSDRFFAERPEGSVSTLKIQRTQQEDSAVYLCASSLTGNTEAFFGQGTRLTVV.

The chain carries TRBV9 and TRBJ2-3; TRBD2 is a possible D gene (6 bases). CDR3 size: 13 residues. Germline V gives CDR1 SGDLS, CDR2 YYNGEE. Trimming shortened V by 4 bases and J by 13 bases, and 19 bases separated the two germline ends. The CDR3: CASSPRMRDSKYF. The CDR3 nucleotides are TGTGCCAGCAGCCCTCGGATGCGGGACTCGAAGTATTTT.

This chain joins TRBV19 and TRBJ2-3; TRBD2 is a possible D gene (5 bases). V shed 3 bases and J shed 7 bases, with 11 bases lying between them. The CDR3 has 13 amino acids. CDR1 and CDR2 from the germline V gene are LNHDA and SQIVND (reference sequence). The CDR3 loop is CASSITLAHTQYF. In DNA, the CDR3 is TGTGCCAGTAGTATTACTTTAGCGCATACGCAGTATTTT.

The chain recombines TRBV4-2 with TRBJ2-1, with 8 bases aligning to TRBD2. This CDR3 has 18 residues. CDR1 and CDR2 from the germline V gene are LGHNA and YNFKEQ. V dropped 0 bases and J dropped 1; count of bases not matched to a gene: 8. Written as DNA, the CDR3 is TGTGCCAGCAGCCAAGACACTAGCGGAACTACGTCCTACAATGAGCAGTTCTTC. It codes for CASSQDTSGTTSYNEQFF.

The genes are TRBV15 and TRBJ1-6; D call uncertain. CDR1 is LNHNV, CDR2 YYDKDF, per germline (reference sequence). V was cut by 0 bases and J by 9 bases, with 12 bases left in between. The CDR3 is made up of 15 amino acids. The CDR3 protein is CATSREVLGSSPLHF. Here the CDR3 DNA reads TGTGCCACCAGCAGAGAAGTCCTGGGGAGTTCACCCCTCCACTTT.